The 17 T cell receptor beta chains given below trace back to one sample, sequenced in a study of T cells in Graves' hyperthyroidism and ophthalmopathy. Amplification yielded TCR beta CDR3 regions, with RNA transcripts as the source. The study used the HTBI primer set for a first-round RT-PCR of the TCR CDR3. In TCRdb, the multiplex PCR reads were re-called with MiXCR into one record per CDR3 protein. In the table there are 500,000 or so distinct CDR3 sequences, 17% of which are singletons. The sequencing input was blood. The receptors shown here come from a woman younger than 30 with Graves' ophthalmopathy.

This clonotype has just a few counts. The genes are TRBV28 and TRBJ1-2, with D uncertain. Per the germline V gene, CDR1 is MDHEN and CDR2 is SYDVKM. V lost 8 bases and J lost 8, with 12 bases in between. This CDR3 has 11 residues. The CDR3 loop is CASRTRFGYTF. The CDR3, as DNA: TGTGCCAGCCGTACCCGGTTCGGCTACACCTTC.

The CDR3 coding sequence is TGTGCCTGGACCCCCGGGACAGGATACAATGAGCAGTTCTTC. It codes for CAWTPGTGYNEQFF. The chain has TRBV30 and TRBJ2-1; 8 nucleotides agree with TRBD1. This CDR3 is built from 14 residues. The V gene end was trimmed by 4 bases and the J gene end by 4 bases; junction bases not matched to a gene: 6. The germline CDR1 and CDR2 sequences are GTSNPN and SVGIG (reference sequence).

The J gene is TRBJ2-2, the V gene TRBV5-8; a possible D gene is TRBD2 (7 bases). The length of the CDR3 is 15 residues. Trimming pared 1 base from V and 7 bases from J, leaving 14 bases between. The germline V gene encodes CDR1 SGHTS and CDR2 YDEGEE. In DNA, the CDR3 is TGTGCCAGCAGCTTGATCCGCGGGGGCCTCGGGGAGCTGTTTTTT. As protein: CASSLIRGGLGELFF.

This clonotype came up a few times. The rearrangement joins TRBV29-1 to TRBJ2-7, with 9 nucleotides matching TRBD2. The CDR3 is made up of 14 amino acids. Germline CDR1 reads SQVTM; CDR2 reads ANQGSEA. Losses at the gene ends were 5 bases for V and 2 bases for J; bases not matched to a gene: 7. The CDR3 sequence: CSVTGLAVTYEQYF. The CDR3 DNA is TGCAGCGTTACGGGACTAGCCGTTACCTACGAGCAGTACTTC.

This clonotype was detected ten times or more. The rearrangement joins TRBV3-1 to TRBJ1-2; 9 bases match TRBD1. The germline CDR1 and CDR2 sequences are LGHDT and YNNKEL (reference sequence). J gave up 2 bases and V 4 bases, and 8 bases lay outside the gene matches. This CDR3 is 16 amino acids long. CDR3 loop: CASSRGKGTGNYGYTF. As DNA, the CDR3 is TGTGCCAGCAGCCGGGGAAAAGGGACAGGGAACTATGGCTACACCTTC. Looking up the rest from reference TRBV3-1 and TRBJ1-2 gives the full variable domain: DTAVSQTPKYLVTQMGNDKSIKCEQNLGHDTMYWYKQDSKKFLKIMFSYNNKELIINETVPNRFSPKSPDKAHLNLHINSLELGDSAVYFCASSRGKGTGNYGYTFGSGTRLTVV.

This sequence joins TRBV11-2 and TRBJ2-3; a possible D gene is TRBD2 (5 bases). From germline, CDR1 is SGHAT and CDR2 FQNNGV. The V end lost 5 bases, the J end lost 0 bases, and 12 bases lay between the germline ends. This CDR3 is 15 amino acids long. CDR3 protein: CASSRTDSSTDTQYF. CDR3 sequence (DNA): TGTGCCAGCAGCCGGACTGATTCTAGCACAGATACGCAGTATTTT.

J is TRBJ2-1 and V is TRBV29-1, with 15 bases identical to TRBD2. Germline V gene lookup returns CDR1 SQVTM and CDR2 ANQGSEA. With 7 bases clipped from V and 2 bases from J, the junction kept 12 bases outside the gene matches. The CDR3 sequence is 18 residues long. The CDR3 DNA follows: TGCAGCGGGGTAGGACTAGCGGGGGGGCGTGACACCTACAATGAGCAGTTCTTC. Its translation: CSGVGLAGGRDTYNEQFF.

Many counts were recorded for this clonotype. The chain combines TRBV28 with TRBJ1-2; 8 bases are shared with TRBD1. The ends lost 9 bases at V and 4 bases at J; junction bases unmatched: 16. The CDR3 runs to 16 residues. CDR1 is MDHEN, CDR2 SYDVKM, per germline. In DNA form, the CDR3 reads TGTGCCAGTTCATTTACCCCGGGACAGGCGACCTATGGCTACACCTTC. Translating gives CASSFTPGQATYGYTF.

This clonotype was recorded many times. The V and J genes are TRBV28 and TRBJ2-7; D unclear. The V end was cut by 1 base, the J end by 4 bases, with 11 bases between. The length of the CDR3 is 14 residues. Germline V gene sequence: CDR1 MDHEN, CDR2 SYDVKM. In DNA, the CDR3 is TGTGCCAGCAGTTTATCCCGGTTGGGGTACGAGCAGTACTTC. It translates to CASSLSRLGYEQYF. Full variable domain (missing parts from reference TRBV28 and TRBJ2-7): DVKVTQSSRYLVKRTGEKVFLECVQDMDHENMFWYRQDPGLGLRLIYFSYDVKMKEKGDIPEGYSVSREKKERFSLILESASTNQTSMYLCASSLSRLGYEQYFGPGTRLTVT.

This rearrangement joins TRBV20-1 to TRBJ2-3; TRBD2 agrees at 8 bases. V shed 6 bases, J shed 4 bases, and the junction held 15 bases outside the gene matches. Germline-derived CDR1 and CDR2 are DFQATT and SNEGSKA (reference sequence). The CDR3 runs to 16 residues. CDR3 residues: CSARRRTSRSPDTQYF. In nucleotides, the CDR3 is TGCAGTGCAAGACGTAGGACTAGCCGTTCCCCAGATACGCAGTATTTT.

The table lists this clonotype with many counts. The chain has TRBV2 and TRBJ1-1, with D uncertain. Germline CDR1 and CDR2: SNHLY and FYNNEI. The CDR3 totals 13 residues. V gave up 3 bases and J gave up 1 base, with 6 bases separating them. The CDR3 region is CASSDPWNTEAFF. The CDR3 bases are TGTGCCAGCAGTGATCCGTGGAACACTGAAGCTTTCTTT. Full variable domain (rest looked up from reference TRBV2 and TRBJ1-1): EPEVTQTPSHQVTQMGQEVILRCVPISNHLYFYWYRQILGQKVEFLVSFYNNEISEKSEIFDDQFSVERPDGSNFTLKIRSTKLEDSAMYFCASSDPWNTEAFFGQGTRLTVV.

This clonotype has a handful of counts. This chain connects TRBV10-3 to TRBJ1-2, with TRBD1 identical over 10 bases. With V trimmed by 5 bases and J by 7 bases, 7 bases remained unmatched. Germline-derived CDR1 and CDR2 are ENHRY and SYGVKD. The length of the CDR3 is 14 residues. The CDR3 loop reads CAISTGTGEAGYTF. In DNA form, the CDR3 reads TGTGCCATCAGTACCGGGACAGGGGAGGCTGGCTACACCTTC.

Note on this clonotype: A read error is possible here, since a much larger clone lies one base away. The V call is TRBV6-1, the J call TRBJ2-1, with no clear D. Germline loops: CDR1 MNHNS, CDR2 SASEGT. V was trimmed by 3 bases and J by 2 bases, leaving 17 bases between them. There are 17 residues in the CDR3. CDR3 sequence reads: CASSDSPTQTPYNEQFF. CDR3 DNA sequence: TGTGCCAGCAGTGATTCCCCGACCCAAACCCCCTACAATGAGCAGTTCTTC.

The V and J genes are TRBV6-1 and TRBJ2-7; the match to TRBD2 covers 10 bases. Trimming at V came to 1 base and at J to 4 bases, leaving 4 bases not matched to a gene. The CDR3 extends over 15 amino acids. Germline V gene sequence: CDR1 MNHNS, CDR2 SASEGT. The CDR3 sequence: CASSEEWTSGYEQYF. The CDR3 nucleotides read TGTGCCAGCAGTGAAGAGTGGACTAGCGGATACGAGCAGTACTTC.

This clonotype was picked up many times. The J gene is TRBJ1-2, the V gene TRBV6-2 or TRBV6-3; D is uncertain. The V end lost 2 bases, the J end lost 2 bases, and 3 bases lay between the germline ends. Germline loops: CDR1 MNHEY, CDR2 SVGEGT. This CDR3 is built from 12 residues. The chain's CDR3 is CASSYGNYGYTF. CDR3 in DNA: TGTGCCAGCAGTTACGGAAACTATGGCTACACCTTC.

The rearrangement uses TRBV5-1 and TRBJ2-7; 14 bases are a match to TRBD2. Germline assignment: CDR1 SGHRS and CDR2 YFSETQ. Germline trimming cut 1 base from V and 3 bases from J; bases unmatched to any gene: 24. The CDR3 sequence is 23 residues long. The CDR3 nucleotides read TGCGCCAGCAGCTTGTTCGGCATCCCGGGACTAGCGGGAGCGTCCGGGGCTGTCTACGAGCAGTACTTC. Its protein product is CASSLFGIPGLAGASGAVYEQYF. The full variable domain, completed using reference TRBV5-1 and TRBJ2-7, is KAGVTQTPRYLIKTRGQQVTLSCSPISGHRSVSWYQQTPGQGLQFLFEYFSETQRNKGNFPGRFSGRQFSNSRSEMNVSTLELGDSALYLCASSLFGIPGLAGASGAVYEQYFGPGTRLTVT.

CDR3 DNA: TGTGCCACCAGCAGAGATCCTAGCGGGAGAGGTATTCAGTACTTC. Encoded protein: CATSRDPSGRGIQYF. The chain has TRBV15 and TRBJ2-4, with TRBD2 identical over 10 bases. J was trimmed by 10 bases and V by 0 bases; bases with no gene match: 6. This CDR3 spans 15 amino acids. Germline V lookup: CDR1 LNHNV, CDR2 YYDKDF (reference sequence).